A selection of T cell receptor beta chains follows, all from one sample in a study of T cell responses to AZD1222 COVID-19 vaccine. TCRdb's table, derived via immunoSEQ multiplex PCR, lists solely in-frame clones and lacks some. The table includes about 60,000 clones, 65% to 80% detected once. Sample: peripheral blood, taken 28 days after the second AZD1222 dose. Receptor source: an adult who received the AZD1222 COVID-19 vaccine. Both conserved end residues are part of each CDR3. Fields, in order: CDR3 length, V gene, D gene, J gene, clone size, CDR3 protein, CDR3 DNA. The D gene is left open where the match is weak. Not every row has a clone size; where given, it reads once, few, many or a size class.

>15|TRBV15|NA|TRBJ2-3|medium-sized
CATSRVNRDTDTQYF
TGTGCCACCAGCAGAGTCAACAGGGATACAGATACGCAGTATTTT
>18|TRBV12-1|NA|TRBJ2-3|NA
CASSFGQHRGGCTYTQYF
TGTGCCAGCAGCTTTGGGCAACATAGGGGGGGCTGCACATATACGCAGTATTTT
>12|TRBV27|NA|TRBJ1-6|NA
CASNNFGGPLHF
TGTGCCAGCAATAACTTCGGGGGCCCCCTCCACTTT
>12|TRBV6-5|NA|TRBJ1-6|NA
CASSPTGGPLHF
TGTGCCAGCAGCCCGACGGGAGGACCCCTCCACTTT
>14|TRBV7-2|NA|TRBJ2-7|few
CASSSGRLDHEQYF
TGTGCCAGCAGCTCAGGCAGGCTTGACCACGAGCAGTACTTC
>15|TRBV9|TRBD2|TRBJ2-3|NA
CASSVIAGRTDTQYF
TGTGCCAGCAGCGTCATAGCGGGCCGCACAGATACGCAGTATTTT
>15|TRBV10-3|TRBD1|TRBJ2-2|NA
CAIRSGQADTGELFF
TGTGCCATCAGGTCTGGACAGGCGGACACCGGGGAGCTGTTTTTT
>13|TRBV6-1|NA|TRBJ1-2|NA
CASSELDNYGYTF
TGTGCCAGCAGTGAACTAGACAACTATGGCTACACCTTC
>14|TRBV6-5|NA|TRBJ2-1|few
CASSYSYTTSEQFF
TGTGCCAGCAGTTACTCGTACACTACTAGTGAGCAGTTCTTC
>15|TRBV19|NA|TRBJ1-3|once
CASKGGALSGNTIYF
TGTGCCAGTAAAGGAGGGGCCCTCTCTGGAAACACCATATATTTT
>18|TRBV5-4|NA|TRBJ1-1|NA
CASSSDRDGRSLNTEAFF
TGTGCCAGCAGCTCCGACCGGGACGGACGGAGCTTGAACACTGAAGCTTTCTTT
>16|TRBV11-3|NA|TRBJ1-3|NA
CASSLDARSGGNTIYF
TGTGCCAGCAGCTTAGATGCCCGGTCGGGGGGAAACACCATATATTTT
>14|TRBV9|NA|TRBJ1-1|NA
CASSFGAQGTEAFF
TGTGCCAGCAGTTTTGGGGCGCAGGGCACTGAAGCTTTCTTT
>14|TRBV4-3|NA|TRBJ1-6|NA
CASSQGETNSPLHF
TGCGCCAGCAGCCAAGGGGAGACCAATTCACCCCTCCACTTT
>16|TRBV4-1|TRBD1|TRBJ2-2|NA
CASSQGQGAYTGELFF
TGCGCCAGCAGCCAAGGACAGGGGGCATACACCGGGGAGCTGTTTTTT
>14|TRBV6-5|NA|TRBJ1-3|NA
CASSPGRPGNTIYF
TGTGCCAGCAGTCCCGGTCGTCCTGGAAACACCATATATTTT
>12|TRBV9|NA|TRBJ1-2|NA
CASKKDNYGYTF
TGTGCCAGTAAAAAGGATAACTATGGCTACACCTTC
>12|TRBV6-5|NA|TRBJ1-5|NA
CASSQNNQPQHF
TGTGCCAGCAGTCAGAACAATCAGCCCCAGCATTTT
>14|TRBV6-5|NA|TRBJ1-5|NA
CASSFRSGNQPQHF
TGTGCCAGCAGTTTCAGATCTGGCAATCAGCCCCAGCATTTT
>12|TRBV7-9|NA|TRBJ2-7|NA
CASSPTDYEQYF
TGTGCCAGCAGTCCTACAGATTACGAGCAGTACTTC
>16|TRBV4-1|TRBD1|TRBJ1-4|NA
CASSPGTGGANEKLFF
TGCGCCAGCAGCCCCGGGACAGGGGGGGCTAATGAAAAACTGTTTTTT
>15|TRBV7-9|TRBD2|TRBJ2-3|NA
CASSSPSGITDTQYF
TGTGCCAGCAGCTCCCCTAGCGGCATCACAGATACGCAGTATTTT
>14|TRBV4-1|NA|TRBJ1-2|NA
CASSQGMGEYGYTF
TGCGCCAGCAGCCAAGGTATGGGCGAATATGGCTACACCTTC
>16|TRBV25-1|TRBD1|TRBJ1-4|few
CASSTDREGGREKLFF
TGTGCCAGCAGTACTGACAGGGAGGGTGGTAGAGAAAAACTGTTTTTT
>17|TRBV7-2|NA|TRBJ1-1|NA
CASSLESSMGGRTEAFF
TGTGCCAGCAGCTTAGAGTCGAGTATGGGGGGCAGAACTGAAGCTTTCTTT
>14|TRBV10-1|NA|TRBJ2-7|NA
CAYNPGPYSYEQYF
TGCGCATACAACCCCGGGCCCTACTCCTACGAGCAGTACTTC
>15|TRBV6-1|NA|TRBJ1-3|NA
CASSEMGTSGNTIYF
TGTGCCAGCAGTGAAATGGGGACGTCGGGAAACACCATATATTTT
>15|TRBV11-1|NA|TRBJ2-1|NA
CASSLDGLGENEQFF
TGTGCCAGCAGCTTAGACGGCCTAGGGGAGAATGAGCAGTTCTTC
>14|TRBV5-1|NA|TRBJ1-1|once
CASSSWASNTEAFF
TGCGCCAGCAGCAGTTGGGCCAGTAACACTGAAGCTTTCTTT
>17|TRBV5-6|TRBD1|TRBJ1-6|NA
CASSSGTGSSYNSPLHF
TGTGCCAGCAGCTCCGGGACAGGGAGCTCCTATAATTCACCCCTCCACTTT
>14|TRBV7-3|TRBD2|TRBJ2-3|NA
CASSASGVSDTQYF
TGTGCCAGCAGTGCTAGCGGGGTATCAGATACGCAGTATTTT
>17|TRBV28|TRBD2|TRBJ2-5|NA
CASSLASGGHYQETQYF
TGTGCCAGCAGTTTAGCTAGCGGGGGGCACTACCAAGAGACCCAGTACTTC
>13|TRBV12-3/TRBV12-4|NA|TRBJ1-6|NA
CASSPEIGSPLHF
TGTGCCAGCAGCCCAGAGATCGGGTCACCCCTCCACTTT
>18|TRBV5-4|TRBD2|TRBJ2-3|NA
CASSLRAGLTGGGDTQYF
TGTGCCAGCAGCTTGAGGGCCGGGCTAACGGGGGGAGGGGATACGCAGTATTTT
>16|TRBV28|TRBD2|TRBJ2-1|NA
CASSLGAGGFYNEQFF
TGTGCCAGCAGTTTAGGAGCGGGGGGGTTCTACAATGAGCAGTTCTTC
>12|TRBV6-5|TRBD1|TRBJ2-7|once
CASNLQGLEQYF
TGTGCCAGCAATCTACAGGGGCTTGAGCAGTACTTC
>16|TRBV9|TRBD1|TRBJ2-1|few
CASSVVGTGGYNEQFF
TGTGCCAGCAGCGTAGTTGGGACAGGGGGCTACAATGAGCAGTTCTTC
>15|TRBV18|TRBD1|TRBJ2-7|NA
CASSPPGTVRMIQYF
TGTGCCAGCTCACCACCGGGGACAGTACGGATGATACAGTACTTC
>14|TRBV5-5|NA|TRBJ2-7|NA
CASSLNSVSYEQYF
TGTGCCAGCAGCTTGAACAGTGTCTCCTACGAGCAGTACTTC
>14|TRBV11-2|NA|TRBJ1-2|NA
CASSLGGANYGYTF
TGTGCCAGCAGCTTGGGGGGAGCTAACTATGGCTACACCTTC
>12|TRBV6-2/TRBV6-3|NA|TRBJ1-2|NA
CASSYETVGYTF
TGTGCCAGCAGTTACGAGACGGTCGGCTACACCTTC
>15|TRBV2|NA|TRBJ1-5|once
CASSAQGSGNQPQHF
TGTGCCAGCAGTGCCCAGGGGAGCGGCAATCAGCCCCAGCATTTT
>15|TRBV19|NA|TRBJ2-2|NA
CASSIQLSVAGELFF
TGTGCCAGTAGTATTCAACTCTCTGTCGCCGGGGAGCTGTTTTTT
>15|TRBV19|TRBD2|TRBJ2-3|NA
CASSLLAGGTDTQYF
TGTGCCAGTAGTCTACTAGCGGGGGGAACAGATACGCAGTATTTT
>15|TRBV18|NA|TRBJ1-4|NA
CASSPQQGTNEKLFF
TGTGCCAGCTCACCACAGCAGGGGACTAATGAAAAACTGTTTTTT
>16|TRBV13|NA|TRBJ1-3|NA
CASSQTGTDFGNTIYF
TGTGCCAGCAGCCAAACCGGGACGGACTTTGGAAACACCATATATTTT
>21|TRBV14|NA|TRBJ2-7|NA
CASSQKTQFGPPEGKLYEQYF
TGTGCCAGCAGCCAAAAAACCCAATTCGGTCCCCCGGAGGGAAAACTCTACGAGCAGTACTTC
>14|TRBV28|NA|TRBJ1-6|NA
CASTVGFDNSPLHF
TGTGCCAGCACTGTGGGATTCGATAATTCACCCCTCCACTTT
>13|TRBV12-3/TRBV12-4|NA|TRBJ1-5|NA
CASNEWGNQPQHF
TGTGCCAGCAATGAATGGGGCAATCAGCCCCAGCATTTT
>13|TRBV2|NA|TRBJ2-5|NA
CASSRGAGETQYF
TGTGCCAGCAGTCGGGGGGCCGGCGAGACCCAGTACTTC
>12|TRBV12-3/TRBV12-4|TRBD1|TRBJ1-1|NA
CASRRTGAEAFF
TGTGCCAGCAGAAGGACAGGGGCTGAAGCTTTCTTT